The 17 T cell receptor beta chains below all came from one sample that was sequenced in a study of siplizumab effects on memory and regulatory T cells (dated by TCRdb to the late 2010s). The library was prepared using the immunoSEQ multiplex PCR assay. TCRdb re-hosts the immuneACCESS table, in-frame sequences only. Its copies lack some clones; in the studies checked, an unresolved V gene accounts for under half of them, and the cause for the rest is not known. The sample table holds some 65,000 clones, of which around nine tenths were seen once. Of the sample, around 1.6% falls within the top ten clones. The sequencing input was Tregs sorted from blood. The receptors stem from a human donor in good health.

V and J are TRBV4-2 and TRBJ2-1, with 11 bases lining up with TRBD1. The CDR3 contains 16 residues. Germline CDR1 reads LGHNA; CDR2 reads YNFKEQ. Trimming cost V 0 bases and J 9 bases; bases outside gene matches: 7. In nucleotides, the CDR3 is TGTGCCAGCAGCCAAGAGGGGACAGGGGGATTCACTGAGCAGTTCTTC. Translating it yields CASSQEGTGGFTEQFF.

In this sample, this clone turned up once. The rearrangement uses TRBV7-3 and TRBJ2-1, with 11 positions matching TRBD2. The ends lost 0 bases at V and 9 bases at J; junction bases unmatched: 10. CDR1 and CDR2 from the germline V gene are SGHTA and FQGTGA. The CDR3 spans 17 residues. In DNA form, the CDR3 reads TGTGCCAGCAGCTTAACTGGGCTAGCGGGAGGTCTTGGTGAGCAGTTCTTC. Amino acid sequence: CASSLTGLAGGLGEQFF.

In its sample, this clone was seen a few times. The chain has TRBV7-2 and TRBJ2-1; D unresolved. Germline V gene sequence: CDR1 SGHTA, CDR2 FQGNSA. V was pared by 0 bases and J by 6 bases, with 12 bases between. The CDR3 has 15 residues. CDR3 in amino acids: CASSLARLVLNEQFF. CDR3 sequence (DNA): TGTGCCAGCAGCTTAGCTCGTCTAGTTCTCAATGAGCAGTTCTTC.

This sequence joins TRBV27 and TRBJ2-5; D is perhaps TRBD1 (6 bases). This CDR3 contains 12 residues. With 8 bases removed from V and 1 base from J, the gap between germline ends came to 8 bases. CDR1 is MNHEY, CDR2 SMNVEV, per germline (reference sequence). The CDR3 nucleotides are TGTGCCAGCGGGGGCCCCCAAGAGACCCAGTACTTC. As protein: CASGGPQETQYF.

This chain uses TRBV7-8 with TRBJ2-7; 8 nucleotides line up with TRBD1. The germline CDR1 and CDR2 sequences are SGHVS and FQNEAQ. V was clipped by 5 bases and J by 2 bases; unmatched bases: 5. The CDR3 runs 14 residues. The CDR3 bases are TGTGCCAGCAGCACCGACAGGGGTCCCTACGAGCAGTACTTC. Its translation: CASSTDRGPYEQYF.

This chain links TRBV19 with TRBJ1-4; no reliable D call. CDR1 is LNHDA, CDR2 SQIVND, per germline (reference sequence). The CDR3 is 13 residues long. Trimming took 2 bases from V and 4 from J, leaving 5 bases between them. In DNA form, the CDR3 reads TGTGCCAGTAGTATACTGGTTAATGAAAAACTGTTTTTT. This gives the protein CASSILVNEKLFF.

This clone appeared a few times. This sequence joins TRBV5-1 and TRBJ1-1, with D maybe TRBD1 (5 bases). The CDR3 contains 13 residues. Germline loops: CDR1 SGHRS, CDR2 YFSETQ. The V end lost 4 bases, the J end lost 8 bases, and 15 bases lay between the germline ends. CDR3 nucleotide sequence: TGCGCCAGCAGCCCAGGAGGGTGGGGGGAAGCTTTCTTT. Its translation is CASSPGGWGEAFF.

This chain links TRBV6-6 with TRBJ2-1, with D perhaps matching TRBD2 (5 bases). This CDR3 contains 15 residues. The V gene's germline CDR1 is MNHNY and CDR2 SVGAGI (reference sequence). V lost 4 bases and J lost 3, with 13 bases in between. The chain's CDR3 is CASSSPKRIYNEQFF. CDR3 nucleotide sequence: TGTGCCAGCAGTTCCCCCAAGCGGATCTACAATGAGCAGTTCTTC.

This clone came up once. The genes are TRBV19 and TRBJ1-5, with 10 bases fitting TRBD1. J gave up 4 bases and V 1 base, and 7 bases lay outside the gene matches. The CDR3 consists of 17 residues. CDR1 is LNHDA and CDR2 is SQIVND in the germline V gene (reference sequence). This chain's CDR3 is CASSIADRGRGNQPQHF. The CDR3 DNA is TGTGCCAGTAGTATAGCCGACAGGGGGCGCGGAAATCAGCCCCAGCATTTT.

This clone appeared a few times. The genes are TRBV5-1 and TRBJ1-1; no clear D gene. CDR3 length: 14 residues. V was clipped by 3 bases and J by 0 bases, with 9 bases between them. From germline, CDR1 is SGHRS and CDR2 YFSETQ. The CDR3 loop is CASSSTTVNTEAFF. The CDR3 bases are TGCGCCAGCAGCTCAACGACTGTGAACACTGAAGCTTTCTTT.

The chain employs TRBV7-2 and TRBJ2-5; a possible D gene is TRBD2 (6 bases). Germline-derived CDR1 and CDR2 are SGHTA and FQGNSA. The CDR3 has 13 amino acids. Trimming cost V 1 base and J 3 bases, with 6 bases left between them. The CDR3 loop is CASSLEREETQYF. The DNA of the CDR3 is TGTGCCAGCAGCTTAGAGCGGGAAGAGACCCAGTACTTC.

The rearrangement joins TRBV4-1 to TRBJ2-1; 11 nucleotides align to TRBD2. The germline CDR1 and CDR2 sequences are MGHRA and YSYEKL. The CDR3 is 15 amino acids. V gave up 6 bases and J gave up 6 bases; unmatched junction bases: 7. CDR3 DNA sequence: TGCGCCAGCAGAGGACCCGGGACTAGCGGCAATGAGCAGTTCTTC. Its translation is CASRGPGTSGNEQFF.

The rearrangement links TRBV7-8 to TRBJ2-1, with D hard to call. CDR3 size: 13 residues. Per germline, CDR1 SGHVS and CDR2 FQNEAQ. V was pared by 4 bases and J by 9 bases, with 13 bases between. CDR3 in DNA: TGTGCCAGCAGCTCCAGCCAGGACGCTGAGCAGTTCTTC. Translation: CASSSSQDAEQFF.

This chain uses TRBV10-2 with TRBJ1-1; weak D call: TRBD1 (6 bases). The CDR3 is made up of 13 amino acids. Per the germline V gene, CDR1 is WSHSY and CDR2 is SAAADI. V was pared by 4 bases and J by 3 bases, with 9 bases between. The CDR3 loop is CASSARGDTEAFF. The CDR3 DNA reads TGCGCCAGCAGTGCCAGGGGCGACACTGAAGCTTTCTTT.

J is TRBJ2-6 and V is TRBV7-9; possibly TRBD1 for D (5 bases). Looked up from germline, CDR1 is SEHNR and CDR2 is FQNEAQ (reference sequence). With 5 bases removed from V and 2 bases from J, the gap between germline ends came to 13 bases. This CDR3 spans 16 amino acids. CDR3 bases: TGTGCCAGCAGCCGCATGGTAGGGGCTGGGGCCAACGTCCTGACTTTC. Protein product: CASSRMVGAGANVLTF.

The rearrangement uses TRBV10-3 and TRBJ1-4, with 7 bases aligning to TRBD1. This CDR3 comprises 14 residues. V shed 6 bases and J 8 bases; nucleotides not matched to a gene: 9. Germline assignment: CDR1 ENHRY and CDR2 SYGVKD. DNA for the CDR3: TGTGCCATCAGCTCGACAGGGTGGAGGGAAAAACTGTTTTTT. It yields the protein CAISSTGWREKLFF.

This clone is medium-sized (0.01 to 0.1%) within its sample. The gene calls are TRBV30 and TRBJ1-1; 10 bases align to TRBD1. CDR1 is GTSNPN, CDR2 SVGIG, per germline (reference sequence). V shed 5 bases, J shed 4 bases, and the junction held 4 bases outside the gene matches. The CDR3 has 13 amino acids. In DNA, the CDR3 is TGTGCCTGGGACAGGGGGCCGGGCACTGAAGCTTTCTTT. Its protein is CAWDRGPGTEAFF.